Included here is one TCR beta chain sequence, with context. The data were obtained in a study of T cells in Graves' hyperthyroidism and ophthalmopathy. Trimming at V came to 4 bases and at J to 12 bases, leaving 15 bases not matched to a gene. The CDR3 has 15 amino acids. Germline values: CDR1 LNHDA, CDR2 SQIVND (reference sequence). The TCR beta CDR3 regions underwent amplification using RNA transcripts as the source. The TCR CDR3 first-round RT-PCR relied on the HTBI primer set. TCRdb reanalysed the multiplex PCR reads using MiXCR and keeps one entry per CDR3 protein. The top ten clones hold roughly 52% of a sample with a few hundred thousand distinct CDR3 sequences, around 20% of them seen once. Each diagnosis was grounded in clinical symptoms, serum thyroxine and TRAb, thyroid ultrasound, and orbital computed tomography. Isolation of PBMCs was performed on around 9.8 ml fresh peripheral blood.

The genes are TRBV19 and TRBJ1-2, with 9 bases identical to TRBD1. Sequenced sample: blood. This clonotype was sampled from a woman aged 50 to 60 with Graves' hyperthyroidism. Here the CDR3 reads CASSTTGGSLRGNTF. DNA of the CDR3: TGTGCCAGTAGTACTACAGGGGGCTCCCTACGAGGTAACACCTTC.